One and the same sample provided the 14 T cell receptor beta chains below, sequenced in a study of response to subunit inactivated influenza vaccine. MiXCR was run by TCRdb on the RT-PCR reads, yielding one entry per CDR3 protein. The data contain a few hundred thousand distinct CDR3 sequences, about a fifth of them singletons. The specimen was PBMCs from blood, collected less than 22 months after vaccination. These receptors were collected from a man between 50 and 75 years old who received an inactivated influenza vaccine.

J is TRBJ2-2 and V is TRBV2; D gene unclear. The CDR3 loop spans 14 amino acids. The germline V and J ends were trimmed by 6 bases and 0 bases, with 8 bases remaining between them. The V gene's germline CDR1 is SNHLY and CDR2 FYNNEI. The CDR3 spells CASRKRSNTGELFF. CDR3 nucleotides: TGTGCCAGCAGGAAAAGATCGAACACCGGGGAGCTGTTTTTT.

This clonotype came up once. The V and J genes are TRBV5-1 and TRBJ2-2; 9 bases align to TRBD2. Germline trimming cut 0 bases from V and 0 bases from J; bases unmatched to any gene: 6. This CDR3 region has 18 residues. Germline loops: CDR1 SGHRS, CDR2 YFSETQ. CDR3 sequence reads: CASSLDLSGGANTGELFF. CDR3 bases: TGCGCCAGCAGCTTGGACCTTAGCGGGGGAGCGAACACCGGGGAGCTGTTTTTT.

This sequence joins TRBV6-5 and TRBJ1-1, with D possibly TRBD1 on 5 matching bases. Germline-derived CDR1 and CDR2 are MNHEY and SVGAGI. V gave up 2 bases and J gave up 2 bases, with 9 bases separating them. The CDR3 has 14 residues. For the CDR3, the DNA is TGTGCCAGCAGTTACGTTCAGGGAAACACTGAAGCTTTCTTT. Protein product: CASSYVQGNTEAFF.

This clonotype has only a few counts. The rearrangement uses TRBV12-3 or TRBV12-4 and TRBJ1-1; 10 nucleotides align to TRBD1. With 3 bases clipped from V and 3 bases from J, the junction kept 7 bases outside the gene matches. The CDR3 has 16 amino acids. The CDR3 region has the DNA TGTGCCAGCAGTTTTCTTGCCGGGACAGGGGACACTGAAGCTTTCTTT. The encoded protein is CASSFLAGTGDTEAFF.

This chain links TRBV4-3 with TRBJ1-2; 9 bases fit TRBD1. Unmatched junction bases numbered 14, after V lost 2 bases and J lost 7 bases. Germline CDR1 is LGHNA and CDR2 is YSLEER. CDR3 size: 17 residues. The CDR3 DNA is TGCGCCAGCAGCCAAACAGGGGGCGGTGATAGGACTCGTGGCTACACCTTC. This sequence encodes CASSQTGGGDRTRGYTF.

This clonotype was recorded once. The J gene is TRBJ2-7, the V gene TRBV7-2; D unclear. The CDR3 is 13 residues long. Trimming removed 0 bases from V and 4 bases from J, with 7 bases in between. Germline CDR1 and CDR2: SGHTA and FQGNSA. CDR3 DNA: TGTGCCAGCAGCTTAGCGACGTTGTACGAGCAGTACTTC. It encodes CASSLATLYEQYF.

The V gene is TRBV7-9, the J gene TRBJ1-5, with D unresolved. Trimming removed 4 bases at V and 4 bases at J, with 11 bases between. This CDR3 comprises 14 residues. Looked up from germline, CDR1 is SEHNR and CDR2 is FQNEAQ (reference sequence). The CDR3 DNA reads TGTGCCAGCAGCTCCGGACGGATAAATCAGCCCCAGCATTTT. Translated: CASSSGRINQPQHF.

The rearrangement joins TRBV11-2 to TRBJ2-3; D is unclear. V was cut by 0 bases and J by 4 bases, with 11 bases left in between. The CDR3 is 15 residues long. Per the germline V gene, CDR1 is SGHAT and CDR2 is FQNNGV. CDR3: CASSLDDPAPDTQYF. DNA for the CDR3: TGTGCCAGCAGCTTAGATGACCCCGCGCCAGATACGCAGTATTTT.

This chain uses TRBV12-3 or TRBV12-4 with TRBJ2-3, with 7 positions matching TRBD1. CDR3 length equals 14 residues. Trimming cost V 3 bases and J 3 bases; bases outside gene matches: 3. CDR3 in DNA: TGTGCCAGCAGTTTTCCGGGACAGACAGATACGCAGTATTTT. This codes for CASSFPGQTDTQYF.

This chain's CDR3 is CASSAGTGVSYEQYF. The DNA of the CDR3 is TGTGCCAGCAGCGCCGGGACAGGGGTAAGCTACGAGCAGTACTTC. J is TRBJ2-7 and V is TRBV6-1, with TRBD1 identical over 10 bases. CDR1 MNHNS and CDR2 SASEGT come from the germline V gene. The CDR3 sequence is 15 residues long. Trimming took 6 bases from V and 3 from J; bases not matched to a gene: 8.

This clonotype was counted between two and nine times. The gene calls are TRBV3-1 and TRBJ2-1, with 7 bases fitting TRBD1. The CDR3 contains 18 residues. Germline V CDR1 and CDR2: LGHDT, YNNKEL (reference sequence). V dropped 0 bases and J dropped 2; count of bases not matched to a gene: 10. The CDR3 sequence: CASSQDGRQGGAYNEQFF. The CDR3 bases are TGTGCCAGCAGCCAAGATGGGAGACAGGGTGGTGCCTACAATGAGCAGTTCTTC.

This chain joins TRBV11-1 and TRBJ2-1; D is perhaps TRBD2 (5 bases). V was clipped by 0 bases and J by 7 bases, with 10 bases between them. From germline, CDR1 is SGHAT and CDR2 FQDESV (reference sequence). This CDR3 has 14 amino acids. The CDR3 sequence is CASSLAGDWNEQFF. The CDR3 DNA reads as TGTGCCAGCAGCTTAGCGGGAGATTGGAATGAGCAGTTCTTC.

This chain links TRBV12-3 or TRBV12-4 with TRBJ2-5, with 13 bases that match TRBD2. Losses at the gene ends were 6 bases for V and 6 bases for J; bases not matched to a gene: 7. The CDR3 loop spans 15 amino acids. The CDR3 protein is CASRPPGLAGQTQYF. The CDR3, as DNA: TGTGCCAGCAGACCCCCGGGACTAGCGGGACAGACCCAGTACTTC.

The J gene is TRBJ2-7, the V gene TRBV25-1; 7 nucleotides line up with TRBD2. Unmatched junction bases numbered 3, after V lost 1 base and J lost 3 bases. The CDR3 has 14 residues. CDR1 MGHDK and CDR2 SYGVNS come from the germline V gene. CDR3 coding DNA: TGTGCCAGCAGTGAATCGGGGGGATACTACGAGCAGTACTTC. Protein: CASSESGGYYEQYF.